The 10 T cell receptor beta chains in this list originate from one sample, sequenced in a study of blood T cells in healthy people across ages. Sample-barcoded 5' priming and a J-beta primer mix drove a second PCR of roughly 6 to 12 cycles. TCRdb re-called the 5' RACE reads through MiXCR, storing one row per CDR3 protein. The sample gives some 1.4 million distinct CDR3 sequences, 35% to 45% of which show up once; less than 8% is in the top ten. The specimen was blood. The receptors were gathered from a woman aged 18-29 years in good health.

J is TRBJ1-5 and V is TRBV20-1; tentatively, D is TRBD1 (6 bases). The V gene's germline CDR1 is DFQATT and CDR2 SNEGSKA (reference sequence). The CDR3 has 19 residues. Trimming shortened V by 1 base and J by 4 bases, and 26 bases separated the two germline ends. The CDR3 DNA sequence: TGCAGTGCTAGAGTCCCCCCGGGGGCAGGGGTCACTTTGAATCAGCCCCAGCATTTT. Its protein is CSARVPPGAGVTLNQPQHF.

The DNA for the CDR3 is TGTGCCAGCTCACCCACGGACTCTGACTATGGCTACACCTTC. This translates into CASSPTDSDYGYTF. V is TRBV18 and J is TRBJ1-2; D gene uncertain. Germline loops: CDR1 KGHSH, CDR2 LQKENI. V gave up 3 bases and J gave up 3 bases, with 11 bases separating them. The CDR3 spans 14 residues.

The chain joins TRBV3-1 to TRBJ2-3, with 9 bases that match TRBD2. J lost 2 bases, V lost 4 bases, and 13 bases had no gene match. Germline CDR1 and CDR2: LGHDT and YNNKEL (reference sequence). The CDR3 length is 18 residues. CDR3 nucleotide sequence: TGTGCCAGCAGCCGCGGGGTAATAGCGGGAGCGCACACAGATACGCAGTATTTT. It specifies CASSRGVIAGAHTDTQYF.

This clonotype was counted a few times. This may be a read error, as it is one base from a much larger clone. The rearrangement joins TRBV4-1 to TRBJ2-1; 7 bases are a match to TRBD2. CDR3 length: 15 amino acids. Germline V lookup: CDR1 MGHRA, CDR2 YSYEKL. The CDR3 nucleotides read TGCGCCAGCAGCCTAGCGGGTACTACCTACAATGGGCAGTTCTTC. This codes for CASSLAGTTYNGQFF.

Regarding this clonotype: An end of the junction does not agree with germline; a read error may underlie this. In DNA form, the CDR3 reads TGCAGTGCTAGAGAAAGGAGGACTAGCGGTCAGAGCTCCTACAATGTGCAGTTCTTC. Its protein product is CSARERRTSGQSSYNVQFF. This rearrangement joins TRBV20-1 to TRBJ2-1; 10 bases are shared with TRBD2. This CDR3 has 19 residues. Germline CDR1 reads DFQATT; CDR2 reads SNEGSKA (reference sequence).

The rearrangement uses TRBV12-3 or TRBV12-4 and TRBJ2-7, with 7 bases fitting TRBD1. J lost 7 bases, V lost 6 bases, and 3 bases had no gene match. This CDR3 contains 11 residues. The chain's CDR3 is CASSTGVEQYF. The DNA of the CDR3 is TGTGCCAGCAGCACAGGGGTAGAGCAGTACTTC.

V gene TRBV6-5 combines with J gene TRBJ1-1; no clear D. The germline V gene encodes CDR1 MNHEY and CDR2 SVGAGI. Trimming stripped 7 bases from V and 7 bases from J, with 19 bases between. CDR3 size: 14 residues. CDR3 DNA sequence: TGTGCCAGCATCTCGGGTGAGGGAGTAGGTGAAGCTTTCTTT. Translated, it gives CASISGEGVGEAFF.

V and J are TRBV29-1 and TRBJ2-1; possible D gene TRBD2, 7 bases. Germline V gene data show CDR1 as SQVTM and CDR2 as ANQGSEA. The CDR3 is 14 amino acids. V lost 4 bases and J 7 bases, leaving 17 bases between the germline ends. The CDR3 region is CSVGDRGGRNEQFF. As DNA, the CDR3 is TGCAGCGTTGGGGATAGGGGGGGGAGGAATGAGCAGTTCTTC.

Of note for this clonotype: At one end the junction does not follow the germline gene, possibly because of a read error. V usage is TRBV25-1 and J usage is TRBJ1-2; D is unresolved. This CDR3 has 11 residues. Looked up from germline, CDR1 is MGHDK and CDR2 is SYGVNS. Written as DNA, the CDR3 is TGTGCCAGCAGTTCCACGGCGGCCAGAAACTTC. Amino acids: CASSSTAARNF.

The chain links TRBV2 to TRBJ1-2; D is possibly TRBD1 (5 bases). Per germline, CDR1 SNHLY and CDR2 FYNNEI. V was shortened by 3 bases and J by 0 bases, with 11 bases between the two germline ends. The CDR3 spans 15 residues. The CDR3 is CASSERGPPNYGYTF. Written as DNA, the CDR3 is TGTGCCAGCAGTGAGCGGGGCCCCCCTAACTATGGCTACACCTTC.